This is a list of T cell receptor beta chains from one sample in a study of T cells in Graves' hyperthyroidism and ophthalmopathy. TCRdb analysed the multiplex PCR reads with MiXCR anew, one entry per CDR3 protein. The table shows about 480,000 distinct CDR3 sequences, with approximately 25% occurring only once. The sequenced sample was blood. The receptors derive from a woman aged 25 to 39 with Graves' ophthalmopathy. Both conserved end residues are part of each CDR3. The D gene is left open where the match is weak. A clone size is listed for some rows: how often the clone was seen (once, few, many), or a class if it is expanded.

D gene	V gene	clone size	J gene	CDR3 DNA	CDR3 protein
.	TRBV11-1	many	TRBJ2-5	TGTGCCAGCAGCTCCGGCCGCCAGACAGACCAAGAGACCCAGTACTTC	CASSSGRQTDQETQYF
.	TRBV7-2	.	TRBJ2-7	TGTGCCAGCAGCTTAAGGCTAGGGACTTCCCTCTACGAGCAGTACTTC	CASSLRLGTSLYEQYF
TRBD2	TRBV6-1	once	TRBJ2-7	TGTGCCAGCAGGGGGACTAGCGGGGTCTACGAGCAGTACTTC	CASRGTSGVYEQYF
.	TRBV5-1	.	TRBJ1-2	TGCGCCAGCAGCCCGCAGATAGGACAGTTGAGAGGCTACACCTTC	CASSPQIGQLRGYTF
.	TRBV28	many	TRBJ1-1	TGTGCCAGCAGCCCGGGGTGGCGCACCAACACTGAAGCTTTCTTT	CASSPGWRTNTEAFF
.	TRBV13	once	TRBJ2-7	TGTGCCAGCAGTCTGGCTGGCGGGCTGAACCACGAGCAGTACTTC	CASSLAGGLNHEQYF
.	TRBV6-1	.	TRBJ2-7	TGTGCCAGCGCCCGTAGGCCCTCCTACGAGCAGTACTTC	CASARRPSYEQYF
.	TRBV7-8	many	TRBJ2-6	TGTGCCAGCCCGATGGTAGTGCCCTCTGGGGCCAACGTCCTGACTTTC	CASPMVVPSGANVLTF
TRBD1	TRBV11-2	.	TRBJ2-5	TGTGCCAGCAGCTTAGAAGTCAGGGGGCTTTCAGAGACCCAGTACTTC	CASSLEVRGLSETQYF
.	TRBV30	once	TRBJ1-1	TGTGCCTGGGGGATTAGGGGTGAAGCTTTCTTT	CAWGIRGEAFF
.	TRBV12-3/TRBV12-4	few	TRBJ2-7	TGTGCCAGCAGTTTCGAGGAACTCCACTACGAGCAGTACTTC	CASSFEELHYEQYF
TRBD1	TRBV6-1	once	TRBJ1-2	TGTGCCAGCCTGAACTACAGGGGAAGTAGCTATGGCTACACCTTC	CASLNYRGSSYGYTF
TRBD1	TRBV24-1	few	TRBJ1-5	TGTGCCACCAGTGCGACTTCAGGGGGTGGATTTGATCAGCCCCAGCATTTT	CATSATSGGGFDQPQHF
.	TRBV18	many	TRBJ1-2	TGTGCCAGCTCAACCACGTGGGATTCCCGAGGCTACACCTTC	CASSTTWDSRGYTF
.	TRBV2	many	TRBJ1-1	TGTGCCAGCAGTACCTTGATGAACACTGAAGCTTTCTTT	CASSTLMNTEAFF
TRBD1	TRBV27	many	TRBJ2-7	TGTGCCAGCAGTGCCTTCCGAGACAGGGCCGTTGAGCAGTACTTC	CASSAFRDRAVEQYF
.	TRBV7-6	many	TRBJ2-2	TGTGCCAGCAGCGCAGGATGGGGGGCCGGGGAGCTGTTTTTT	CASSAGWGAGELFF
TRBD1	TRBV24-1	many	TRBJ1-1	TGTGCCACCAGTGAGGCTGCAGGGGGGAGCACTGAAGCTTTCTTT	CATSEAAGGSTEAFF
.	TRBV3-1	many	TRBJ1-2	TGTGCCAGCAGCCAAGGTGCAGGGGAATATGGCTACACCTTC	CASSQGAGEYGYTF
TRBD1	TRBV6-1	.	TRBJ2-7	TGTGCCAGCAGGGCCCCGGGACAGGGGGCCTACGAGCAGTACTTC	CASRAPGQGAYEQYF
TRBD1	TRBV4-1	.	TRBJ1-2	TGCGCCAGCAGCTCTCCCGCCAATGACAGGGACTATGGCTACACCTTC	CASSSPANDRDYGYTF
.	TRBV6-5	many	TRBJ2-7	TGTGCCAGCAGTTTCGGGCCAGCCGTTGGCTACGAGCAGTACTTC	CASSFGPAVGYEQYF
.	TRBV6-2/TRBV6-3	.	TRBJ1-1	TGTGCCAGCACCGATGGCAGCATGAACACTGAAGCTTTCTTT	CASTDGSMNTEAFF
.	TRBV29-1	many	TRBJ1-2	TGCAGCGGGATGGACACGGCGAGCTATGGCTACACCTTC	CSGMDTASYGYTF
.	TRBV2	.	TRBJ1-1	TGTGCCAGCAGTGGGCAGGCTCCCCGGAGGCTCTTT	CASSGQAPRRLF
TRBD1	TRBV13	many	TRBJ1-2	TGTGCCAGCAGCTGGCGAGGACAGGGGACGTATGGCTACACCTTC	CASSWRGQGTYGYTF
.	TRBV4-1	.	TRBJ1-1	TGCGCCAGCAGCACCGTAGGGACTGAAGCTTTCTTT	CASSTVGTEAFF
TRBD1	TRBV7-6	.	TRBJ2-7	TGTGCCAGCAGCCCGAGGACAGGGGGTAGCACCTACGAGCAGTACTTC	CASSPRTGGSTYEQYF
TRBD2	TRBV20-1	.	TRBJ2-7	TGCAGTGCTAGGGGGGGACTAGCGGGGACTACCTACGAGCAGTACTTC	CSARGGLAGTTYEQYF
.	TRBV6-5	.	TRBJ2-7	TGTGCCAGCAGTTACGGGCTCAGGGGAGAAGATCAGTACTTC	CASSYGLRGEDQYF
TRBD1	TRBV6-5	many	TRBJ2-7	TGTGCCAGCAGTTACTCGACACAGGGGGCCTACGAGCAGTACTTC	CASSYSTQGAYEQYF
TRBD1	TRBV24-1	many	TRBJ1-1	TGTGCCACCAGTGGCCCCCGGGACAGGGGGAACACTGAAGCTTTCTTT	CATSGPRDRGNTEAFF
TRBD1	TRBV19	many	TRBJ1-5	TGTGCCAGCAGTTGGACAGGCGGCAATCAGCCCCAGCATTTT	CASSWTGGNQPQHF
TRBD1	TRBV30	.	TRBJ1-1	TGTGCCTGGAGAAAGGGGGCGCAAAGGGGGACTGAAGCTTTCTTT	CAWRKGAQRGTEAFF
TRBD1	TRBV30	many	TRBJ1-2	TGTGCCTGGAGTGTACCGCCGGACAGGGCTTTTGGCTACACCTTC	CAWSVPPDRAFGYTF
.	TRBV12-3/TRBV12-4	.	TRBJ2-5	TGTGCCAGCAGCGTGGAGGGGACGGAGACCCAGTACTTC	CASSVEGTETQYF
TRBD1	TRBV7-9	many	TRBJ1-1	TGTGCCAGCAGCTATTTGGACAGGGGGAACACTGAAGCTTTCTTT	CASSYLDRGNTEAFF
.	TRBV12-3/TRBV12-4	.	TRBJ2-7	TGTGCCAGCAGTTTGCTTCGATACGAGCAGTACTTC	CASSLLRYEQYF
.	TRBV20-1	many	TRBJ1-5	TGCAGTGCCCAAGGTAGCAATCAGCCCCAGCATTTT	CSAQGSNQPQHF
TRBD2	TRBV20-1	few	TRBJ2-2	TGCAGTGCTAGGCGGGAGCTCACCGGGGAGCTGTTTTTT	CSARRELTGELFF
TRBD1	TRBV19	.	TRBJ1-1	TGTGCCAGCAGAACCAGGGGGATGAACACTGAAGCTTTCTTT	CASRTRGMNTEAFF
.	TRBV18	.	TRBJ2-2	TGTGCCAGCTCACCACCCGCAGGGACCGGGGAGCTGTTTTTT	CASSPPAGTGELFF
.	TRBV30	many	TRBJ1-1	TGTGCCTGGAGATACCAGGGACCAGGAATGAACACTGAAGCTTTCTTT	CAWRYQGPGMNTEAFF
.	TRBV6-5	many	TRBJ2-7	TGTGCCAGCAGGAGACAGGAGTCCTACGAGCAGTACTTC	CASRRQESYEQYF
.	TRBV19	.	TRBJ1-5	TGTGCCAGTAGTGCCTCATCGGTATATCAGCCCCAGCATTTT	CASSASSVYQPQHF
.	TRBV7-9	.	TRBJ2-1	TGTGCCAGCAGCTTAGTATGGCAGAGCTCCTACAATGAGCAGTTCTTC	CASSLVWQSSYNEQFF
TRBD1	TRBV27	many	TRBJ1-2	TGTGCCACCCGGACAGGGACTAACTATGGCTACACCTTC	CATRTGTNYGYTF
.	TRBV6-1	.	TRBJ2-5	TGTGCCAGCAGTGCCCTGACAGGAAGAGGTGAGACCCAGTACTTC	CASSALTGRGETQYF
TRBD1	TRBV4-1	many	TRBJ1-2	TGCGCCAGCAGGAGCCCGGGACAGGGGGATGGCTACACCTTC	CASRSPGQGDGYTF
TRBD1	TRBV4-1	many	TRBJ1-5	TGCGCCAGCAGCCAGGGGACAGATAATCAGCCCCAGCATTTT	CASSQGTDNQPQHF
.	TRBV29-1	many	TRBJ2-5	TGCAGCGTTGAGTTAGTTAGCGAGACCCAGTACTTC	CSVELVSETQYF
.	TRBV18	many	TRBJ1-1	TGTGCCAGCTCCTTCCGTGGCGGAGACCCCACTGAAGCTTTCTTT	CASSFRGGDPTEAFF